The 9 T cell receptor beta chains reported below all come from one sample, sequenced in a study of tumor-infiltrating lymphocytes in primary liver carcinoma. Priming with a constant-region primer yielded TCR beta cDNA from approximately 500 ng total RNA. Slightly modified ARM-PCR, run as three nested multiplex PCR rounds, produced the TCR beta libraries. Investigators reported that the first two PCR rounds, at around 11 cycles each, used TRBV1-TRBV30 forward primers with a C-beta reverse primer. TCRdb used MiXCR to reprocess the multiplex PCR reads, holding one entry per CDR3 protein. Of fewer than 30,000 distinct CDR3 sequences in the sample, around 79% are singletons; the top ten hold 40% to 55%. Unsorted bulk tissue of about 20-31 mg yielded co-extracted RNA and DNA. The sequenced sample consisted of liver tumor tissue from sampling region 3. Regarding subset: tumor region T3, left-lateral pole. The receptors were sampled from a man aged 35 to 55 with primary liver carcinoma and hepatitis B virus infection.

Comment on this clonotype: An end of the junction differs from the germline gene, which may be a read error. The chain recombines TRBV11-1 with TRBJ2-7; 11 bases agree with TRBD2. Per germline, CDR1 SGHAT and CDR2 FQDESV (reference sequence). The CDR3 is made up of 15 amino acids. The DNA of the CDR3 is TGTACCAGCAGCTTAGGGGGACTAGCGGAACTTCTTCAATACTTC. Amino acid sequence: CTSSLGGLAELLQYF.

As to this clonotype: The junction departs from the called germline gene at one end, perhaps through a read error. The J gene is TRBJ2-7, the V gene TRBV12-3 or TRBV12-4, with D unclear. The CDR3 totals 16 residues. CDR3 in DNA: TGTGCCAGCAGTTTAATAGGCTCCGATAGTTCCTACGAGCAGCACTTC. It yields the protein CASSLIGSDSSYEQHF.

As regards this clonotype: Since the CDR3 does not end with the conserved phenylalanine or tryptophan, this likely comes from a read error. The CDR3 spells CACSPGAGSGDTQYL. CDR3 coding DNA: TGTGCCTGCAGCCCAGGAGCGGGATCGGGGGATACGCAGTATTTG. The gene calls are TRBV7-8 and TRBJ2-3; 7 positions agree with TRBD2. The CDR3 covers 15 residues. The germline V gene has CDR1 SGHVS and CDR2 FQNEAQ.

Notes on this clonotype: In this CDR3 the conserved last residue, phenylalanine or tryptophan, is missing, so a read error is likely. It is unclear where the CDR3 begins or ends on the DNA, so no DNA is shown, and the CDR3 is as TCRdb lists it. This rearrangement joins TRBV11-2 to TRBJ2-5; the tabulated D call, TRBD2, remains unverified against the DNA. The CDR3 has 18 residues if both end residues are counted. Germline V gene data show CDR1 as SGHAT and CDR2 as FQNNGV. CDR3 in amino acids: CAGSLARLALGKKETQCL.

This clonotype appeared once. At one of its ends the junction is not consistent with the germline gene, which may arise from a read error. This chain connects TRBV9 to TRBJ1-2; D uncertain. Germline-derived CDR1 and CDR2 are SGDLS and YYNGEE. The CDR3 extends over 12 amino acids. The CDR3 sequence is CASSPRRGGCTF. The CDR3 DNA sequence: TGCGCCAGCAGCCCCAGAAGAGGAGGCTGCACCTTC.

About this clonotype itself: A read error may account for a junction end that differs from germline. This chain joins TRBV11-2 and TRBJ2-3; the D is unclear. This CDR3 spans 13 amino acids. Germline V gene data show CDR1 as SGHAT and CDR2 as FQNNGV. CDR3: CATSYKTADAQYF. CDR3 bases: TGTGCCACCAGCTACAAAACGGCAGATGCGCAGTATTTT.

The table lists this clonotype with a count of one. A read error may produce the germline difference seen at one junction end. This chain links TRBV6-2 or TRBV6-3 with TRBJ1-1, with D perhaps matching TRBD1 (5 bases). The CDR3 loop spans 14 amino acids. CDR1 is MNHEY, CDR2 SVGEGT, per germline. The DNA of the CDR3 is TGTGCCAACAGTTACCCAGGGCTGAATACTGAAGCTTTCTTT. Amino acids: CANSYPGLNTEAFF.

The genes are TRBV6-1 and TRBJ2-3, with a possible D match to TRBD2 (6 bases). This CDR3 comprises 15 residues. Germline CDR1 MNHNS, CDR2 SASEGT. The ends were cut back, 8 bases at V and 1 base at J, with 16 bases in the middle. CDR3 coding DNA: TGTGCCAGCTCACCCTGGGGCGGGGGCACAGATACGCAGTATTTT. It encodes CASSPWGGGTDTQYF.

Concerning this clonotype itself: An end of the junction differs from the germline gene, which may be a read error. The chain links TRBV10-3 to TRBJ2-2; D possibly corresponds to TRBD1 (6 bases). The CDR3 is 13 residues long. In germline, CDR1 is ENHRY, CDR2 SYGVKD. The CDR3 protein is CVIERRDTRELFF. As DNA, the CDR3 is TGTGTCATCGAGCGTAGGGACACCCGGGAGCTGTTTTTT.